The 3 T cell receptor beta chains below come from one sample, sequenced in a study of T cell changes during pregnancy in multiple sclerosis (dated by TCRdb to between 2018 and 2021). The receptor library was made with the immunoSEQ multiplex PCR assay. This is the immuneACCESS table as TCRdb keeps it, with only in-frame sequences that have V and J called. A part of the clones is gone; compared with another copy, unresolved V genes explain less than half, and the rest is unexplained. A total of tens of thousands of clones appear in this sample, around nine tenths of them only once. The ten largest account for roughly 2.1% of the sample. The specimen comprised peripheral blood, sampled in the second trimester of pregnancy. The receptors derive from a female donor with multiple sclerosis, enrolled in a pregnancy study.

The rearrangement uses TRBV7-6 and TRBJ1-1; tentatively, D is TRBD1 (5 bases). V lost 4 bases and J 5 bases, leaving 11 bases between the germline ends. Germline CDR1 reads SGHVS; CDR2 reads FNYEAQ. CDR3 length equals 13 residues. CDR3 nucleotide sequence: TGTGCCAGCAGCTCTCAGACAGATACTGAAGCTTTCTTT. This sequence encodes CASSSQTDTEAFF.

J is TRBJ2-5 and V is TRBV14, with 9 bases identical to TRBD1. Germline V CDR1 and CDR2: SGHDN, FVKESK. The CDR3 extends over 15 amino acids. J was trimmed by 5 bases and V by 2 bases; bases with no gene match: 6. CDR3: CASSQIWDRDETQYF. For the CDR3, the DNA is TGTGCCAGCAGCCAAATATGGGACAGGGACGAGACCCAGTACTTC.

This clone was seen only a few times. This sequence joins TRBV13 and TRBJ1-1, with a weak D call TRBD1 (5 bases). The CDR3 runs 11 residues. Per germline, CDR1 PRHDT and CDR2 FYEKMQ (reference sequence). The ends were cut back, 7 bases at V and 6 bases at J, with 9 bases in the middle. The DNA for the CDR3 is TGTGCCAGCATCACGGGGGCTGAAGCTTTCTTT. Its protein is CASITGAEAFF. Based on the CDR3 plus reference TRBV13 and TRBJ1-1, the full variable domain is AAGVIQSPRHLIKEKRETATLKCYPIPRHDTVYWYQQGPGQDPQFLISFYEKMQSDKGSIPDRFSAQQFSDYHSELNMSSLELGDSALYFCASITGAEAFFGQGTRLTVV.